The TCR beta chain under discussion was sequenced for a study of CD8+CD57+ T cells in acquired aplastic anemia. Study as a whole: Recorded DNA amounts for sorted CD4+ and CD8+ cells had an average of about 3 ug.

Before being chosen for sequencing, patients had shown CD8+CD57+ cell expansion by flow cytometry. Blood samples were obtained from patients who had received no prior therapy. This clonotype showed up many times. TCR beta VDJ combinations and CDR3 sequences were profiled from genomic DNA. TCRdb independently ran MiXCR on the reads; one entry per CDR3 protein. The data hold some 200,000 distinct CDR3 sequences, with over 40% observed a single time. After removal of 5 bases from V and 2 bases from J, the junction contained 5 bases not matched to a gene. This CDR3 region has 15 residues. The germline CDR1 and CDR2 sequences are SEHNR and FQNEAQ (reference sequence).

This clonotype was obtained from a human donor with aplastic anemia. The chain carries TRBV7-9 and TRBJ2-4; TRBD1 matches at 8 bases. The sample comprised sorted CD4+, CD8+, or CD8+CD57+ T cells (not recorded which) from PBMCs. The CDR3 sequence is CASSQGQGTKNIQYF. CDR3 bases: TGTGCCAGCAGCCAAGGACAGGGTACCAAAAACATTCAGTACTTC.